These T cell receptor beta chains were read from a single sample in a study of blood T cell repertoires in COVID-19. Sequencing used immunoSEQ multiplex PCR; TCRdb keeps in-frame clones, though not all of them. This sample yields more than 25,000 clones, of which about 80% are seen a single time; approximately 23% belongs to the top ten. Material for sequencing was peripheral blood. These TCRs come from a human donor in a cohort sampled during active COVID-19. The CDR3 runs from the conserved cysteine through the conserved F or W. The D gene is left open where the match is weak. Expanded clones are given a class, and other clones once, few, many or no size at all.

J gene | D gene | clone size | V gene | CDR3 DNA | CDR3 protein
TRBJ2-7 | TRBD1 | - | TRBV27 | TGTGCCAGCAGTCCCGGGACAGGGGAGGAGCAGTACTTC | CASSPGTGEEQYF
TRBJ2-7 | TRBD1 | - | TRBV28 | TGTGCCACCAAAAGCGCCCAGGGGGTCTCCTACGAGCAGTACTTC | CATKSAQGVSYEQYF
TRBJ2-4 | - | - | TRBV6-6 | TGTGCCAGCAGCGGAGACCACAGGGCACTCACAGACCTAGCCAAAAACATTCAGTACTTC | CASSGDHRALTDLAKNIQYF
TRBJ2-1 | TRBD1 | - | TRBV5-6 | TGTGCCAGCAGCTTTCCCCGGGACAGATCCTACAATGAGCAGTTCTTC | CASSFPRDRSYNEQFF
TRBJ2-7 | TRBD2 | - | TRBV3-1/TRBV3-2 | TGTGCCAGCAGCCAGACGGGACTAGCGGGGGCCCCCTACGAGCAGTACTTC | CASSQTGLAGAPYEQYF
TRBJ2-7 | TRBD2 | - | TRBV11-2 | TGTGCCAGCAGCCTTAGCGGGGGGTACTCCTACGAGCAGTACTTC | CASSLSGGYSYEQYF
TRBJ2-5 | - | - | TRBV2 | TGTGCCAGTGGGGGCAGCCAAGGGGAGACCCAGTACTTC | CASGGSQGETQYF
TRBJ2-7 | TRBD2 | - | TRBV28 | TGTGCCAGCAGCCCGGCGGGAGGCGAGCAGTACTTC | CASSPAGGEQYF
TRBJ2-1 | TRBD2 | - | TRBV4-3 | TGCGCCAGCAGCCAAATTTTCCTAGCGGGAAGCAATGAGCAGTTCTTC | CASSQIFLAGSNEQFF
TRBJ1-6 | - | - | TRBV5-1 | TGCGCCAGCAGCTTGGACAGGTCTAATTCACCCCTCCACTTT | CASSLDRSNSPLHF
TRBJ2-7 | TRBD1 | - | TRBV27 | TGTGCCAGCAGGGAAGGACAGGGGGCTTTATGGGAGCAGTACTTC | CASREGQGALWEQYF
TRBJ2-2 | TRBD2 | - | TRBV6-5 | TGTGCCAGCAGTTACCGCGGGGGGAACACCGGGGAGCTGTTTTTT | CASSYRGGNTGELFF
TRBJ1-2 | TRBD1 | once | TRBV4-3 | TGCGCCAGCAGCCAGACAGGGATCTATGGCTACACCTTC | CASSQTGIYGYTF
TRBJ1-2 | TRBD1 | - | TRBV6-5 | TGTGCCAGCAGTTACGCCCGGGACAGGGGTGGCTACACCTTC | CASSYARDRGGYTF
TRBJ1-5 | TRBD1 | - | TRBV6-5 | TGTGCCAGCAGGGGACAGACGGAGGGTCCTGTCGATCATTTT | CASRGQTEGPVDHF
TRBJ2-7 | TRBD2 | - | TRBV5-1 | TGCGCCAGCAGCAGACTAGCGGGGGGGTACGAGCAGTACTTC | CASSRLAGGYEQYF